These 21 T cell receptor beta chains were all obtained from the same sample, sequenced in a study of cytomegalovirus exposure and HLA in healthy donors. Libraries were prepared by immunoSEQ multiplex PCR; TCRdb keeps only in-frame clonotypes and omits some of them. The sample includes under 250,000 clones, 75% to 90% of them seen just once. Material: PBMCs. The receptor set was obtained from a woman aged 18-30 years in good health and CMV-seronegative.

The CDR3: CASSSPAGEQYF. The CDR3 DNA reads TGTGCCAGCAGCAGCCCCGCGGGCGAGCAGTACTTC. V usage is TRBV27 and J usage is TRBJ2-7, with D maybe TRBD2 (5 bases). Trimming shortened V by 6 bases and J by 6 bases, and 12 bases separated the two germline ends. The CDR3 contains 12 residues. CDR1 and CDR2 from the germline V gene are MNHEY and SMNVEV (reference sequence).

The gene calls are TRBV15 and TRBJ2-5, with D hard to call. Per germline, CDR1 LNHNV and CDR2 YYDKDF (reference sequence). This CDR3 is built from 13 residues. Trimming took 6 bases from V and 4 from J, leaving 12 bases between them. The CDR3 reads CATSNRSRETQYF. In nucleotides, the CDR3 is TGTGCCACCAGTAATAGGTCGCGAGAGACCCAGTACTTC.

The V gene is TRBV20-1, the J gene TRBJ1-1, with unresolved D. Germline V lookup: CDR1 DFQATT, CDR2 SNEGSKA (reference sequence). V lost 6 bases and J lost 4, with 9 bases in between. CDR3 length: 11 residues. The CDR3 loop is CSAPFGTEAFF. The CDR3 region has the DNA TGCAGTGCCCCCTTTGGCACTGAAGCTTTCTTT.

The V and J genes are TRBV5-1 and TRBJ2-6; TRBD1 aligns across 8 bases. With V trimmed by 6 bases and J by 2 bases, 7 bases remained unmatched. Germline CDR1 SGHRS, CDR2 YFSETQ. The CDR3 covers 16 residues. The CDR3 is CASTIDRGPGANVLTF. Written as DNA, the CDR3 is TGCGCCAGCACCATAGACAGGGGACCTGGGGCCAACGTCCTGACTTTC.

The chain uses TRBV7-3 and TRBJ2-7; tentative D call: TRBD2 (5 bases). Germline V gene lookup returns CDR1 SGHTA and CDR2 FQGTGA. The CDR3 spans 15 residues. V dropped 1 base and J dropped 3 bases, with 13 bases sitting between them. CDR3 residues: CASSLKVGENYEQYF. CDR3 coding DNA: TGTGCCAGCAGCTTAAAGGTGGGAGAGAACTACGAGCAGTACTTC.

Points on this clone: Mismatch with germline at one junction end may stem from a read error. The sample contains more than one DNA sequence encoding this CDR3. This chain uses TRBV6-5 with TRBJ2-1; D is uncertain. CDR1 is MNHEY, CDR2 SVGAGI, per germline. The CDR3 length is 10 residues. DNA for the CDR3: TGTGCCAGCGGTTACAATGAGCAGTTCTTC. It is translated as CASGYNEQFF.

J is TRBJ2-3 and V is TRBV5-1, with 7 nucleotides matching TRBD2. Germline V gives CDR1 SGHRS, CDR2 YFSETQ. CDR3 size: 14 residues. The J segment lost 4 bases and the V segment lost 3 bases, leaving 5 bases of the junction unmatched. For the CDR3, the DNA is TGCGCCAGCAGCTCGGAGGGAGGGTCAGATACGCAGTATTTT. Translating it yields CASSSEGGSDTQYF.

This chain uses TRBV29-1 with TRBJ2-6; D not resolved. Germline V gene sequence: CDR1 SQVTM, CDR2 ANQGSEA. V lost 0 bases to trimming and J lost 6 bases, with 12 bases between them. The CDR3 is 15 residues long. The CDR3 here is CSVEEARSAANVLTF. The CDR3 DNA reads as TGCAGCGTTGAAGAGGCGCGGTCGGCGGCCAACGTCCTGACTTTC.

The chain recombines TRBV4-2 with TRBJ2-6, with unresolved D. The CDR3 extends over 18 amino acids. V lost 0 bases and J 0 bases, leaving 12 bases between the germline ends. Germline V gene data show CDR1 as LGHNA and CDR2 as YNFKEQ. CDR3 region: CASSQDWGTGSGANVLTF. The CDR3 DNA reads as TGTGCCAGCAGCCAAGATTGGGGTACCGGCTCTGGGGCCAACGTCCTGACTTTC.

The chain links TRBV6-1 to TRBJ2-7; 7 bases are a match to TRBD1. In germline, CDR1 is MNHNS, CDR2 SASEGT. J lost 1 base, V lost 4 bases, and 4 bases had no gene match. The CDR3 spans 14 residues. The CDR3 DNA reads TGTGCCAGCAGTGTGGGACAGCCATCCTACGAGCAGTACTTC. Amino acids: CASSVGQPSYEQYF.

The chain employs TRBV5-1 and TRBJ2-1, with D tentatively TRBD1 or TRBD2 (6 bases each). CDR1 and CDR2 from the germline V gene are SGHRS and YFSETQ. This CDR3 region has 15 residues. V dropped 5 bases and J dropped 0 bases, with 12 bases sitting between them. CDR3 nucleotide sequence: TGCGCCAGCAGGGAGGGGGGAAGCTCCTACAATGAGCAGTTCTTC. Its protein is CASREGGSSYNEQFF.

The J gene is TRBJ1-5, the V gene TRBV21-1. TRBV21-1 is flagged as a pseudogene. CDR3 size: 15 residues. Here the CDR3 reads CASRQMRGFDQPQHF. The CDR3 DNA follows: TGTGCCAGCAGACAAATGCGGGGATTCGATCAGCCCCAGCATTTT.

The chain is built from TRBV10-1 and TRBJ2-1; 7 bases match TRBD1. In germline, CDR1 is WNHNN, CDR2 SYGVQD (reference sequence). The junction had 9 bases not matched to a gene; V was cut back by 2 bases and J by 5 bases. This CDR3 is built from 16 residues. In DNA form, the CDR3 reads TGCGCCAGCAGTGAGGTTGGAAGGGGGCAAAACAATGAGCAGTTCTTC. Its protein product is CASSEVGRGQNNEQFF.

The V call is TRBV7-8, the J call TRBJ2-7; a possible D gene is TRBD2 (7 bases). V lost 5 bases and J lost 5, with 13 bases in between. This CDR3 spans 13 amino acids. CDR1 SGHVS and CDR2 FQNEAQ come from the germline V gene. The CDR3 DNA reads TGTGCCAGCAGCCAGGGGAGGGCCCACGAGCAGTACTTC. Translating gives CASSQGRAHEQYF.

This clone was seen a handful of times. V gene TRBV6-4 combines with J gene TRBJ2-1, with 10 bases lining up with TRBD2. The CDR3 consists of 15 residues. J was trimmed by 5 bases and V by 6 bases; bases with no gene match: 7. The V gene's germline CDR1 is MRHNA and CDR2 SNTAGT. In nucleotides, the CDR3 is TGTGCCAGCAGCGCCGGGACTAGCGCACACAATGAGCAGTTCTTC. It codes for CASSAGTSAHNEQFF.

V is TRBV27 and J is TRBJ2-7; 7 positions agree with TRBD1. The V segment lost 5 bases and the J segment 2 bases; nucleotides outside the gene matches: 6. Germline V gene sequence: CDR1 MNHEY, CDR2 SMNVEV (reference sequence). This CDR3 has 14 residues. CDR3 DNA: TGTGCCAGCAGTCCTACAGGGGATCCCTACGAGCAGTACTTC. It yields the protein CASSPTGDPYEQYF.

The V and J genes are TRBV29-1 and TRBJ1-5, with D possibly being TRBD1 (5 bases). V dropped 6 bases and J dropped 1 base, with 13 bases sitting between them. The CDR3 sequence is 14 residues long. Germline CDR1 is SQVTM and CDR2 is ANQGSEA. This chain's CDR3 is CSVKNRGSNQPQHF. DNA of the CDR3: TGCAGCGTCAAAAACCGGGGCAGCAATCAGCCCCAGCATTTT.

V is TRBV5-1 and J is TRBJ2-3; 12 nucleotides agree with TRBD1. Looked up from germline, CDR1 is SGHRS and CDR2 is YFSETQ. V dropped 2 bases and J dropped 2; count of bases not matched to a gene: 12. The length of the CDR3 is 19 residues. CDR3 nucleotides: TGCGCCAGCAGCTTCTCCGGGACAGGGGGCCTAAAGGCCACAGATACGCAGTATTTT. This translates into CASSFSGTGGLKATDTQYF.

J is TRBJ1-1 and V is TRBV4-1, with D possibly being TRBD1 (5 bases). Germline assignment: CDR1 MGHRA and CDR2 YSYEKL. The ends were cut back, 4 bases at V and 0 bases at J, with 12 bases in the middle. CDR3 length: 15 residues. In nucleotides, the CDR3 is TGCGCCAGCAGCCGAGCGGGACCGATGAACACTGAAGCTTTCTTT. This encodes CASSRAGPMNTEAFF.

V and J are TRBV2 and TRBJ1-5; no definite D call. Trimming removed 6 bases from V and 2 bases from J, with 17 bases in between. CDR3 size: 16 residues. Germline CDR1 SNHLY, CDR2 FYNNEI. In nucleotides, the CDR3 is TGTGCCAGCAGGACCTTTGGAGGGAGAGGCAATCAGCCCCAGCATTTT. Amino acids: CASRTFGGRGNQPQHF.

The chain uses TRBV5-1 and TRBJ2-3, with no clear D. There are 14 residues in the CDR3. Germline V gives CDR1 SGHRS, CDR2 YFSETQ. V dropped 4 bases and J dropped 2 bases, with 11 bases sitting between them. The CDR3 protein is CASSRRANTDTQYF. The CDR3, as DNA: TGCGCCAGCAGCCGCCGGGCCAACACAGATACGCAGTATTTT. The full variable domain, its missing parts supplied by reference TRBV5-1 and TRBJ2-3, is KAGVTQTPRYLIKTRGQQVTLSCSPISGHRSVSWYQQTPGQGLQFLFEYFSETQRNKGNFPGRFSGRQFSNSRSEMNVSTLELGDSALYLCASSRRANTDTQYFGPGTRLTVL.